The 29 T cell receptor beta chains given below trace back to one sample, sequenced in a study of blood T cell repertoires in COVID-19. Method: immunoSEQ multiplex PCR; TCRdb's copy keeps in-frame clones and lacks some. The table has fewer than 100,000 clones, 87% seen once; the top ten hold about 5%. The sample taken for sequencing was peripheral blood. All receptors come from a man aged 70 or older with acute or convalescent COVID-19.

This chain links TRBV12-3 or TRBV12-4 with TRBJ1-2; perhaps TRBD1 as D (6 bases). There are 13 residues in the CDR3. Deletions cut 5 bases from V and 4 bases from J, with 11 bases between. The CDR3: CASSLTGSYGYTF. CDR3 nucleotide sequence: TGTGCCAGCAGTCTGACAGGTTCCTATGGCTACACCTTC.

V is TRBV25-1 and J is TRBJ1-6; 10 positions agree with TRBD1. The length of the CDR3 is 17 residues. V shed 8 bases, J shed 6 bases, and the junction held 13 bases outside the gene matches. Germline CDR1 and CDR2: MGHDK and SYGVNS. The CDR3 DNA follows: TGTGCCAGCGCCGGGACAGGGGTTAGTAGGGGTAATTCACCCCTCCACTTT. This sequence encodes CASAGTGVSRGNSPLHF. The full variable domain, completed using reference TRBV25-1 and TRBJ1-6, is EADIYQTPRYLVIGTGKKITLECSQTMGHDKMYWYQQDPGMELHLIHYSYGVNSTEKGDLSSESTVSRIRTEHFPLTLESARPSHTSQYLCASAGTGVSRGNSPLHFGNGTRLTVT.

The V and J genes are TRBV5-1 and TRBJ1-6; 7 bases match TRBD1. Trimming removed 1 base from V and 6 bases from J; junction bases left unmatched: 4. The CDR3 has 15 amino acids. CDR1 and CDR2 from the germline V gene are SGHRS and YFSETQ. CDR3 residues: CASSLQGQFNSPLHF. Written as DNA, the CDR3 is TGCGCCAGCAGCTTGCAGGGACAGTTTAATTCACCCCTCCACTTT. The full variable domain, completed using reference TRBV5-1 and TRBJ1-6, is KAGVTQTPRYLIKTRGQQVTLSCSPISGHRSVSWYQQTPGQGLQFLFEYFSETQRNKGNFPGRFSGRQFSNSRSEMNVSTLELGDSALYLCASSLQGQFNSPLHFGNGTRLTVT.

The rearrangement links TRBV5-1 to TRBJ2-1; perhaps TRBD1 as D (6 bases). Per the germline V gene, CDR1 is SGHRS and CDR2 is YFSETQ. The V and J ends lost 0 bases and 5 bases respectively, with 6 bases between them. The CDR3 is made up of 13 amino acids. Written as DNA, the CDR3 is TGCGCCAGCAGCTTGGGACAGGACAATGAGCAGTTCTTC. Translated: CASSLGQDNEQFF. Supplemented by reference TRBV5-1 and TRBJ2-1, the full variable domain reads KAGVTQTPRYLIKTRGQQVTLSCSPISGHRSVSWYQQTPGQGLQFLFEYFSETQRNKGNFPGRFSGRQFSNSRSEMNVSTLELGDSALYLCASSLGQDNEQFFGPGTRLTVL.

The chain recombines TRBV28 with TRBJ1-5; the D is unclear. The V end was cut by 3 bases, the J end by 1 base, with 25 bases between. In germline, CDR1 is MDHEN, CDR2 SYDVKM. This CDR3 has 20 amino acids. Written as DNA, the CDR3 is TGTGCCAGCAGTTTTTCCACGAAGCTTCCTGGCAGGCCAAGCAATCAGCCCCAGCATTTT. Amino acids: CASSFSTKLPGRPSNQPQHF. Supplemented by reference TRBV28 and TRBJ1-5, the full variable domain reads DVKVTQSSRYLVKRTGEKVFLECVQDMDHENMFWYRQDPGLGLRLIYFSYDVKMKEKGDIPEGYSVSREKKERFSLILESASTNQTSMYLCASSFSTKLPGRPSNQPQHFGDGTRLSIL.

J is TRBJ2-6 and V is TRBV7-3; D is possibly TRBD1 (5 bases). Germline CDR1 reads SGHTA; CDR2 reads FQGTGA. Trimming stripped 4 bases from V and 0 bases from J, with 13 bases between. This CDR3 is 17 amino acids long. This CDR3 is CASSSGQVLSGANVLTF. CDR3 nucleotide sequence: TGTGCCAGCAGCTCAGGACAAGTCCTCTCTGGGGCCAACGTCCTGACTTTC.

V usage is TRBV4-1 and J usage is TRBJ1-4; a possible D gene is TRBD1 (6 bases). Per the germline V gene, CDR1 is MGHRA and CDR2 is YSYEKL. This CDR3 is built from 17 residues. Trimming left V 6 bases short and J 3 bases short, with 20 bases between. The CDR3 spells CASSQLTGYASNEKLFF. Written as DNA, the CDR3 is TGCGCCAGCAGTCAACTAACAGGGTATGCTTCTAATGAAAAACTGTTTTTT.

The chain has TRBV7-9 and TRBJ1-3, with D hard to call. This CDR3 is built from 15 residues. The germline V gene encodes CDR1 SEHNR and CDR2 FQNEAQ (reference sequence). Deletions cut 3 bases from V and 4 bases from J, with 13 bases between. CDR3 region: CASSLLSGLGNTIYF. In DNA form, the CDR3 reads TGTGCCAGCAGCTTGCTATCAGGACTCGGAAACACCATATATTTT.

The genes are TRBV19 and TRBJ1-2; weak D call: TRBD1 (5 bases). CDR3 length: 16 residues. Trimming removed 2 bases from V and 4 bases from J, with 17 bases in between. In germline, CDR1 is LNHDA, CDR2 SQIVND (reference sequence). CDR3 DNA: TGTGCCAGTAGTATAATGCGGGGACTGCTGAGCTATGGCTACACCTTC. Amino acid sequence: CASSIMRGLLSYGYTF.

This chain uses TRBV7-2 with TRBJ2-3; TRBD2 aligns across 11 bases. V lost 2 bases, J lost 6 bases, and 4 bases stayed unmatched. The CDR3 loop spans 15 amino acids. Germline CDR1 reads SGHTA; CDR2 reads FQGNSA. DNA for the CDR3: TGTGCCAGCAGCTTACTAGCGGGGGGCCCTGATACGCAGTATTTT. Amino acids: CASSLLAGGPDTQYF.

The CDR3 region is CASSQVSGGSGYTF. CDR3 in DNA: TGTGCCAGCAGCCAAGTCTCAGGGGGCAGTGGCTACACCTTC. The V gene is TRBV4-2, the J gene TRBJ1-2, with 8 positions matching TRBD1. Unmatched junction bases numbered 5, after V lost 1 base and J lost 7 bases. Germline V gene data show CDR1 as LGHNA and CDR2 as YNFKEQ. This CDR3 region has 14 residues.

In this sample, this clone turned up once. The chain links TRBV7-7 to TRBJ2-2, with 7 bases lining up with TRBD1. Germline assignment: CDR1 SSHAT and CDR2 FNYEAQ (reference sequence). The CDR3 sequence is 13 residues long. V was clipped by 5 bases and J by 7 bases; unmatched bases: 4. CDR3 residues: CASSPDRVGELFF. The CDR3, as DNA: TGTGCCAGCAGCCCTGACAGGGTCGGGGAGCTGTTTTTT.

In its sample, this clone was seen a few times. The chain uses TRBV18 and TRBJ2-2; D may be TRBD1 (6 bases). The germline V and J ends were trimmed by 3 bases and 0 bases, with 8 bases remaining between them. Germline assignment: CDR1 KGHSH and CDR2 LQKENI. The CDR3 is 15 residues long. The DNA of the CDR3 is TGTGCCAGCTCACCCCGGACAGCGAACACCGGGGAGCTGTTTTTT. It translates to CASSPRTANTGELFF.

V usage is TRBV11-3 and J usage is TRBJ2-1; 8 positions match TRBD2. CDR1 and CDR2 from the germline V gene are SGHNT and YENEEA. The CDR3 runs to 15 residues. V gave up 5 bases and J gave up 6 bases; unmatched junction bases: 9. The CDR3 spells CASSPRSGGRNEQFF. In DNA, the CDR3 is TGTGCCAGCAGCCCGAGATCGGGGGGGCGCAATGAGCAGTTCTTC. Full variable domain (outside the CDR3, taken from reference TRBV11-3 and TRBJ2-1): EAGVVQSPRYKIIEKKQPVAFWCNPISGHNTLYWYLQNLGQGPELLIRYENEEAVDDSQLPKDRFSAERLKGVDSTLKIQPAELGDSAVYLCASSPRSGGRNEQFFGPGTRLTVL.

The chain uses TRBV3-1 (or the pseudogene TRBV3-2) and TRBJ2-3; D not resolved. Germline CDR1 and CDR2: LGHDT and YNNKEL (reference sequence). This CDR3 is 14 amino acids long. V gave up 1 base and J gave up 4 bases, with 9 bases separating them. The CDR3 nucleotides are TGTGCCAGCAGCCAAGGGTTTGCGTCAGATACGCAGTATTTT. Encoded protein: CASSQGFASDTQYF.

The gene calls are TRBV5-4 and TRBJ2-1; D perhaps matches TRBD1 (5 bases). CDR1 and CDR2 from the germline V gene are SGHNT and YYREEE (reference sequence). V was cut by 4 bases and J by 5 bases, with 10 bases left in between. This CDR3 is 13 amino acids long. The CDR3, as DNA: TGTGCCAGCAGCGTCGGACACAACAATGAGCAGTTCTTC. This encodes CASSVGHNNEQFF.

The chain has TRBV11-1 and TRBJ2-7, with a tentative D call TRBD2 (5 bases). This CDR3 spans 14 amino acids. V was pared by 3 bases and J by 4 bases, with 13 bases between. Germline V CDR1 and CDR2: SGHAT, FQDESV (reference sequence). As DNA, the CDR3 is TGTGCCAGCAGCTTTACACTAGAACCATACGAGCAGTACTTC. Its protein is CASSFTLEPYEQYF.

In its sample, this clone was seen a few times. The chain combines TRBV10-2 with TRBJ1-5, with 9 bases matching TRBD1. Germline CDR1 and CDR2: WSHSY and SAAADI. The CDR3 spans 13 residues. V was pared by 8 bases and J by 4 bases, with 3 bases of the junction left unmatched. CDR3 protein: CASGTGPNQPQHF. For the CDR3, the DNA is TGCGCCAGCGGGACAGGGCCAAATCAGCCCCAGCATTTT.

This clone was picked up a small number of times. This chain uses TRBV7-9 with TRBJ1-3, with D maybe TRBD1 (6 bases). V lost 6 bases, J lost 4 bases, and 13 bases lay in between. Looked up from germline, CDR1 is SEHNR and CDR2 is FQNEAQ (reference sequence). The CDR3 covers 14 residues. The CDR3 DNA reads as TGTGCCAGCAGGGCGGGGGGGCCCGGAAACACCATATATTTT. It codes for CASRAGGPGNTIYF.

This clone is a singleton in its sample. The chain uses TRBV16 and TRBJ2-3; D unresolved. This CDR3 has 15 residues. Trimming took off 0 bases at V and 3 bases at J, with 10 bases between the two ends. Germline V gene lookup returns CDR1 KGHSY and CDR2 FQNENV. The CDR3 DNA reads TGTGCCAGCAGCCAATCTGTCACGAGAACAGATACGCAGTATTTT. Its translation is CASSQSVTRTDTQYF.

The chain is built from TRBV7-2 and TRBJ2-3, with 10 bases lining up with TRBD2. The germline CDR1 and CDR2 sequences are SGHTA and FQGNSA. The V and J ends lost 5 bases and 6 bases, in that order; junction bases with no gene match: 11. The CDR3 has 16 amino acids. Here the CDR3 DNA reads TGTGCCAGCAGCCACGGAGCGGGGGGGCCAGGCGATACGCAGTATTTT. Translated, it gives CASSHGAGGPGDTQYF.

V is TRBV28 and J is TRBJ1-4; 11 bases agree with TRBD1. Germline V gene data show CDR1 as MDHEN and CDR2 as SYDVKM. This CDR3 has 15 residues. After removal of 8 bases from V and 4 bases from J, the junction contained 6 bases not matched to a gene. CDR3 bases: TGTGCCAGCGGACAGGGGGCACTTATTAATGAAAAACTGTTTTTT. This gives the protein CASGQGALINEKLFF.

The chain employs TRBV4-1 and TRBJ2-7; 9 bases line up with TRBD1. V lost 3 bases and J lost 7; bases outside the gene matches: 13. There are 16 residues in the CDR3. CDR1 and CDR2 from the germline V gene are MGHRA and YSYEKL. CDR3 coding DNA: TGCGCCAGCAGCCAGGACCCGGGACAGGGATGGGGAGAGCAGTACTTC. It specifies CASSQDPGQGWGEQYF.

The V and J genes are TRBV4-2 and TRBJ2-2; 8 bases are a match to TRBD2. J gave up 7 bases and V 2 bases, and 6 bases lay outside the gene matches. The germline V gene encodes CDR1 LGHNA and CDR2 YNFKEQ. This CDR3 spans 15 amino acids. CDR3 loop: CASSQFSGESGELFF. The CDR3 DNA reads TGTGCCAGCAGCCAATTTAGCGGGGAGAGCGGGGAGCTGTTTTTT.

There are a few counts of this clone. The chain has TRBV14 and TRBJ1-2, with D uncertain. Germline V gene sequence: CDR1 SGHDN, CDR2 FVKESK. Trimming removed 1 base at V and 10 bases at J, with 16 bases between. The CDR3 spans 14 residues. The CDR3 is CASSQGFVTGAYTF. The CDR3 DNA reads TGTGCCAGCAGCCAAGGGTTCGTGACGGGAGCCTACACCTTC.

The chain employs TRBV6-5 and TRBJ2-1, with TRBD2 as a possible D gene (6 bases). In germline, CDR1 is MNHEY, CDR2 SVGAGI. The CDR3 sequence is 14 residues long. V lost 6 bases, J lost 7 bases, and 16 bases lay in between. CDR3 DNA: TGTGCCAGCAGAGGGGATGGGGGGTTGAATGAGCAGTTCTTC. Translated: CASRGDGGLNEQFF.

The CDR3 DNA sequence: TGTGCCAGTAGTGTACAGAATCAGCCCCAGCATTTT. Encoded protein: CASSVQNQPQHF. The V call is TRBV19, the J call TRBJ1-5; D gene uncertain. The V and J ends lost 5 bases and 4 bases respectively, with 6 bases between them. Germline V gene sequence: CDR1 LNHDA, CDR2 SQIVND (reference sequence). CDR3 length equals 12 residues.

The chain links TRBV5-4 to TRBJ2-2; D perhaps matches TRBD2 (7 bases). Germline V gene lookup returns CDR1 SGHNT and CDR2 YYREEE (reference sequence). The CDR3 sequence is 14 residues long. Trimming removed 2 bases at V and 4 bases at J, with 9 bases between. The CDR3 bases are TGTGCCAGCAGCTTCGGGGGGCCCACCGGGGAGCTGTTTTTT. Translated: CASSFGGPTGELFF.

The V gene is TRBV15, the J gene TRBJ1-2, with TRBD1 matching over 7 bases. This CDR3 region has 14 residues. Germline CDR1 reads LNHNV; CDR2 reads YYDKDF (reference sequence). V gave up 1 base and J gave up 7 bases; unmatched junction bases: 6. The CDR3 is CATSRGQGLSGYTF. The CDR3 DNA reads TGTGCCACCAGCAGAGGACAGGGCTTGAGTGGCTACACCTTC.